This is a list of T cell receptor beta chains from one sample in a study of post-analysis software for immune sequencing data. Using its own MiXCR run on the PCR reads, TCRdb lists one record per CDR3 protein. This sample has about 770,000 distinct CDR3 sequences, with about 45% found just once. Material for sequencing was blood. The receptors derive from a girl between 5 and 17 years old with multiple sclerosis. Each CDR3 is given with its conserved first and last residue. A D gene is named only where the DNA matches it firmly. Size values are once, few and many counts, or a class for expanded clones, and some rows have none.

j_gene	abundance	d_gene	v_gene	CDR3nt	CDR3aa
TRBJ1-5	NA	NA	TRBV6-6	TGTGCCAGCAGTTACCCGAATCAGGGGTTGAGGGATCAGCCCCAGCATTTT	CASSYPNQGLRDQPQHF
TRBJ2-7	few	NA	TRBV28	TGTGCCAGCAGTTTTCGCGGCAGAATGAAGACAATATACGAGCAGTACTTC	CASSFRGRMKTIYEQYF
TRBJ1-4	NA	NA	TRBV5-1	TGCGCCAGCAGCCCGGAGGCTCAACCTAATGAAAAACTGTTTTTT	CASSPEAQPNEKLFF
TRBJ1-2	NA	NA	TRBV12-3/TRBV12-4	TGTGCCAGCAGGGATACGGGCGGAGTGTATGGCTACACCTTC	CASRDTGGVYGYTF
TRBJ2-7	many	TRBD2	TRBV6-1	TGTGCCACCTCACCCCCTACTAGCGGAGATTACGAGCAGTACTTC	CATSPPTSGDYEQYF
TRBJ1-2	NA	NA	TRBV12-3/TRBV12-4	TGTGCCAGCAGCCTCGGTGGCATCCCCAGGGCCAACTATGGCTACACCTTC	CASSLGGIPRANYGYTF
TRBJ2-7	few	NA	TRBV7-2	TGTGCCAGCAGCTCGGAGCTTCCTTACGAGCAGTACTTC	CASSSELPYEQYF
TRBJ2-5	NA	NA	TRBV6-5	TGTGCCAGCAGTCCCCATCTGGAGGGGGGGACGGAGACCCAGTACTTC	CASSPHLEGGTETQYF
TRBJ2-1	few	TRBD2	TRBV7-8	TGTGCCAGCAGCAGCGGGGGTTCCCCCTACAATGAGCAGTTCTTC	CASSSGGSPYNEQFF
TRBJ2-1	NA	TRBD2	TRBV20-1	TGCAGTGCTCCGCAACCTCTAGCGGGAGGTAATGAGCGGTTCTTC	CSAPQPLAGGNERFF
TRBJ2-1	NA	TRBD2	TRBV5-4	TGTGCCAGCAGCTTGGATTGGCTAGCGGCTAGGGGTGAGCAGTTCTTC	CASSLDWLAARGEQFF
TRBJ2-1	NA	NA	TRBV9	TGTGCCAGCAGCGTAGGCCCGATGAGGGCCTCTGGCGAGGCGGGAAGGGTTGAGCAGTTCTTC	CASSVGPMRASGEAGRVEQFF
TRBJ1-4	NA	NA	TRBV25-1	TGTGCCAGCAGTGAGGGAACGGCCTCTGAAAAACTGTTTTTT	CASSEGTASEKLFF
TRBJ2-5	NA	NA	TRBV20-1	TGCAGTGCTAGAGATAGGTTAGCGGATTACCAAGAGACCCAGTACTTC	CSARDRLADYQETQYF
TRBJ2-7	NA	TRBD1	TRBV29-1	TGCAGCGTTGACACCGGGACAGGGCCCTACGAGCAGTACTTC	CSVDTGTGPYEQYF
TRBJ2-7	NA	NA	TRBV3-1	TGTGCCAGCAGCCGGTCGGAGAGGTACGAGCAGTACTTC	CASSRSERYEQYF
TRBJ2-5	NA	TRBD1	TRBV7-3	TGTGCCAGCAGCTCAACCGGGACAGTAGGCGAGACCCAGTACTTC	CASSSTGTVGETQYF
TRBJ2-1	NA	TRBD2	TRBV3-1	TGTGCCAGCAGCCAAGATACTAGCGGGAGGGCGAGGTACAATGAGCAGTTCTTC	CASSQDTSGRARYNEQFF
TRBJ2-1	few	NA	TRBV5-1	TGCGCCAGCAGTCTAACAGGGCTGAGGGTCAACAATGAGCAGTTCTTC	CASSLTGLRVNNEQFF
TRBJ2-3	NA	TRBD2	TRBV7-2	TGTGCCAGCAGCTTCCCTAGCGGGAAGTCAGATACGCAGTATTTT	CASSFPSGKSDTQYF
TRBJ1-4	NA	NA	TRBV11-2	TGTGCCAGCAGCCGGCGTGCCGACCGCGCAACTAATGAAAAACTGTTTTTT	CASSRRADRATNEKLFF
TRBJ2-7	NA	NA	TRBV25-1	TGTGCCAGCGGGGTCTCGAGGGCCGAGCAGTACTTC	CASGVSRAEQYF
TRBJ2-3	few	TRBD2	TRBV27	TGTGCCAGCAGTGGCCCTGGGACTAGCGGGAGGGGAGATACGCAGTATTTT	CASSGPGTSGRGDTQYF
TRBJ1-1	few	NA	TRBV2	TGTGCCAGCAGTGCCCTACCGAACACTGAAGCTTTCTTT	CASSALPNTEAFF
TRBJ2-3	NA	TRBD2	TRBV9	TGTGCCAGCAGCGCTAGCGGCTCTAGCACAGATACGCAGTATTTT	CASSASGSSTDTQYF
TRBJ2-1	NA	NA	TRBV7-9	TGTGCCAGCAGCATCACTAGCCGAGACAATGAGCAGTTCTTC	CASSITSRDNEQFF
TRBJ2-3	NA	TRBD1	TRBV20-1	TGCAGTGCTAGAGATAATGTGGGTTTTTCCGGGACAGTTAGCACAGATACGCAGTATTTT	CSARDNVGFSGTVSTDTQYF
TRBJ2-1	NA	NA	TRBV10-3	TGTGCCATCAGTGAGTCACAAGGGGGGAATGAGCAGTTCTTC	CAISESQGGNEQFF
TRBJ2-2	many	NA	TRBV7-6	TGTGCCAGCAGCTTAGGGGCCTACACCGGGGAGCTGTTTTTT	CASSLGAYTGELFF
TRBJ2-1	few	NA	TRBV18	TGTGCCAGCTCATCTCTTCCGACTAGAAATGAGCAGTTCTTC	CASSSLPTRNEQFF
TRBJ2-4	few	NA	TRBV20-1	TGCAGTGCTAGAGATCCGGACGGGCTATCTCGAAACATTCAGTACTTC	CSARDPDGLSRNIQYF
TRBJ2-3	NA	TRBD2	TRBV28	TGTGCCAGCTTCGGGCAGCGGGAGGGCCAGGGGAACACAGATACGCAGTATTTT	CASFGQREGQGNTDTQYF
TRBJ2-7	NA	NA	TRBV20-1	TGCAGTGCTACCCGACAGGAAAGCTCCTACGAGCAGTACTTC	CSATRQESSYEQYF
TRBJ1-1	NA	NA	TRBV20-1	TGCAGTGCTCCACTCAGGGAAACTGAAGCTTTCTTT	CSAPLRETEAFF
TRBJ2-7	NA	TRBD2	TRBV7-8	TGTGCCAGCAGCTCCAAGCGGGAGAGTTTCTACGAGCAGTACTTC	CASSSKRESFYEQYF
TRBJ2-3	NA	NA	TRBV13	TGTGCCAGCAGCAATTTCGATACGCAGTATTTT	CASSNFDTQYF
TRBJ2-3	NA	NA	TRBV11-3	TGTGCCAGCAGACGCGCCCCAGATACGCAGTATTTT	CASRRAPDTQYF
TRBJ1-4	few	NA	TRBV11-2	TGTGCCAGCAGCCCCCTCAAAACTAATGAAAAACTGTTTTTT	CASSPLKTNEKLFF
TRBJ2-7	few	NA	TRBV5-6	TGTGCCAGCAGCCCTGCGGGCCCCTACGAGCAGTACTTC	CASSPAGPYEQYF
TRBJ2-3	NA	NA	TRBV7-7	TGTGCTAGCAGCTTAAATGGGGGAGATACGCAGTATTTT	CASSLNGGDTQYF
TRBJ2-1	NA	NA	TRBV5-1	TGCGCCAGCAGCAAGCTAGCGAAGTACAATGAGCAGTTCTTC	CASSKLAKYNEQFF
TRBJ2-3	NA	NA	TRBV5-1	TGCGCCAGCAGCTTAGAGGACTACACAGATACGCAGTATTTT	CASSLEDYTDTQYF
TRBJ2-7	NA	TRBD2	TRBV9	TGTGCCAGCAGCGGGACTAGCGGGAGTCTCTACGAGCAGTACTTC	CASSGTSGSLYEQYF
TRBJ2-5	few	NA	TRBV7-2	TGTGCCAGCAGCTTAGGGTCTTGGGAAGGGACCCAGTACTTC	CASSLGSWEGTQYF
TRBJ2-5	few	NA	TRBV20-1	TGCAGTGCTAGAACCGACCGAGTAGAAGAGACCCAGTACTTC	CSARTDRVEETQYF
TRBJ2-3	NA	NA	TRBV6-5	TGTGCCAGCAGACGCGCAGGGTTAGGCGGCACAGATACGCAGTATTTT	CASRRAGLGGTDTQYF
TRBJ2-1	few	NA	TRBV20-1	TGCAGTGCTGATCGGGACAATGAGCAGTTCTTC	CSADRDNEQFF
TRBJ2-5	once	TRBD2	TRBV28	TGTGCCAGCAGTTTATTGGCGACTAGCGGACCACAAGAGACCCAGTACTTC	CASSLLATSGPQETQYF
TRBJ2-5	NA	NA	TRBV25-1	TGTGCCAGCAAGGTCTGGGGTGGGAAGACCCAGTACTTC	CASKVWGGKTQYF
TRBJ2-6	NA	TRBD1	TRBV24-1	TGTGCCACCAGCTCAGGGGGCGCGCCCTCTGGGGCCAACGTCCTGACTTTC	CATSSGGAPSGANVLTF
TRBJ2-7	NA	TRBD2	TRBV5-1	TGCGCCAGCAGCGCCGGACTAGCGGACTTCTACGAGCAGTACTTC	CASSAGLADFYEQYF
TRBJ2-5	NA	NA	TRBV14	TGTGCCAGCAGCCCCTCGAGGGGAACCCAGTACTTC	CASSPSRGTQYF
TRBJ2-4	NA	NA	TRBV4-1	TGCGCCAGCAGCCAAGAGATAGTCAAAAACACTCAGTACTTC	CASSQEIVKNTQYF
TRBJ2-7	many	TRBD2	TRBV6-5	TGTGCCAGCCGGAGCGGGAGGGCGATGGACGAGCAGTACTTC	CASRSGRAMDEQYF
TRBJ2-5	few	TRBD2	TRBV28	TGTGCCAGCAGCCCTCCCTTAGGTAGCGGGTCCGGGACCCAGTACTTC	CASSPPLGSGSGTQYF
TRBJ2-1	few	NA	TRBV4-2	TGTGCCAGCAGCCAAGAGATGCGCGACGGTGAGCAGTTCTTC	CASSQEMRDGEQFF
TRBJ2-5	NA	TRBD1	TRBV7-9	TGTGCCAGCAGCCCGGTTACTATGATACAGGGGAACCAAGAGACCCAGTACTTC	CASSPVTMIQGNQETQYF
TRBJ2-7	NA	NA	TRBV28	TGTGCCAGCAGTAGCCCCCGGGGGGCGGTTATTTACGAGCAGTACTTC	CASSSPRGAVIYEQYF
TRBJ2-5	NA	NA	TRBV5-1	TGCGCCAGCAGCACGGACGACTATCCTCAAGAGACCCAGTACTTC	CASSTDDYPQETQYF